This entry features one TCR beta chain sequence. Antigen unknown. RNA totalling roughly 0.45 to 1 ug underwent reverse transcription with random hexamers. MiXCR, run by TCRdb on the immunoSEQ multiplex PCR reads, gives a single entry per CDR3 protein. The table lists 100,000 to 150,000 distinct CDR3 sequences, approximately 93% of them singletons. This sample was taken from a study of CD8 T cells in Susac syndrome. In germline, CDR1 is MNHEY, CDR2 SMNVEV (reference sequence). Trimming shortened V by 6 bases and J by 3 bases, and 12 bases separated the two germline ends. This CDR3 is 14 amino acids long. Study results and limitations: It was acknowledged in the study that the number of individuals who were included in its TCR sequencing and HLA analysis was relatively small.

The study sequenced TCR beta in blood CD8+ and CD4+ T cells. Negative isolation was used for CD8+ and CD4+ T cells and FACS enrichment for TEMRA cells. This rearrangement joins TRBV27 to TRBJ2-1, with D possibly being TRBD1 (6 bases). Sequencing was done on a sample of CD8+ T cells from PBMCs. The receptor was isolated from a human donor with multiple sclerosis. CDR3 nucleotide sequence: TGTGCCAGCAGCGATAGGGACATCTACAATGAGCAGTTCTTC. It codes for CASSDRDIYNEQFF.